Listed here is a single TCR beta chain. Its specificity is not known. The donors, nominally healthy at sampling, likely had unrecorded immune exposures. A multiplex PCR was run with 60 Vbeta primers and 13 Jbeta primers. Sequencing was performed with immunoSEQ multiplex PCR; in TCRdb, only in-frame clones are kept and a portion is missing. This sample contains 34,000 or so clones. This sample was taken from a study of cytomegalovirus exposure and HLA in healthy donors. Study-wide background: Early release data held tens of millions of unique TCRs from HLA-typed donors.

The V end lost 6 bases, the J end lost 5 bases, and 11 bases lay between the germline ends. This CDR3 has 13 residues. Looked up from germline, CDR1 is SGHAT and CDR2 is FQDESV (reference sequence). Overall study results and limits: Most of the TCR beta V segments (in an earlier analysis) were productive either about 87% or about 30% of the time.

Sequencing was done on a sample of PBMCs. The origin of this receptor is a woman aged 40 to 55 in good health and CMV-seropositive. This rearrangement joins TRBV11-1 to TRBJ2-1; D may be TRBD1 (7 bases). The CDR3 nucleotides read TGTGCCAGCAGGCGGGACAGAAACAATGAGCAGTTCTTC. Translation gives CASRRDRNNEQFF.